In this sample, the clone carrying this T cell receptor (beta chain) turned up a few times. Its target is unknown. This entry belongs to a study of response to subunit inactivated influenza vaccine. Study-wide results and caveats: New T cells are recruited in small numbers by each seasonal influenza vaccination, according to the authors' suggestion.

Each CDR3 protein is one row after TCRdb ran MiXCR on the RT-PCR reads. The data show about 500,000 distinct CDR3 sequences, approximately 16% seen once. This TCR came from a man in his fifties or sixties who received an inactivated influenza vaccine. This specimen consisted of CD4+ T cells sorted from PBMCs, obtained less than 30 months after vaccination.

CDR3 in amino acids: CAIRGQASTDTQYF. The CDR3, as DNA: TGTGCCATCAGGGGACAGGCTAGCACAGATACGCAGTATTTT. The chain couples TRBV10-3 to TRBJ2-3; 8 bases match TRBD1. The germline V gene encodes CDR1 ENHRY and CDR2 SYGVKD. The length of the CDR3 is 14 residues. With 6 bases clipped from V and 0 bases from J, the junction kept 2 bases outside the gene matches.